These 16 T cell receptor beta chains came from one sample sequenced in a study of sequential checkpoint blockade in melanoma. Clones were read by immunoSEQ multiplex PCR, and TCRdb kept only the in-frame ones, dropping some. This sample carries almost 20,000 clones, approximately 80% of them seen once, and the ten largest clones take roughly 49%. The treatment was: randomized to nivolumab then ipilimumab (arm A) or the reverse (arm B). Source: CD8+ T cells sorted from blood (inferred from file names), taken from a patient given nivolumab and ipilimumab in sequence. Receptors were obtained from a human donor with melanoma.

The chain uses TRBV27 and TRBJ2-7, with 8 positions matching TRBD1. There are 16 residues in the CDR3. The V segment lost 3 bases and the J segment 6 bases; nucleotides outside the gene matches: 13. The V gene's germline CDR1 is MNHEY and CDR2 SMNVEV (reference sequence). The CDR3, as DNA: TGTGCCAGCAGTTTCTCTGAACCAGGGGGCCTTCTCGAGCAGTACTTC. It codes for CASSFSEPGGLLEQYF.

J is TRBJ2-3 and V is TRBV7-6; D might be TRBD2 (5 bases). V was clipped by 0 bases and J by 0 bases, with 10 bases between them. The germline V gene has CDR1 SGHVS and CDR2 FNYEAQ. This CDR3 spans 16 amino acids. The CDR3 region has the DNA TGTGCCAGCAGCTTAGCTCCGGACTCTAGCACAGATACGCAGTATTTT. Protein sequence: CASSLAPDSSTDTQYF.

The chain carries TRBV6-6 and TRBJ1-6; weak D call: TRBD1 (5 bases). V lost 2 bases, J lost 6 bases, and 11 bases lay in between. The CDR3 covers 15 residues. Germline values: CDR1 MNHNY, CDR2 SVGAGI (reference sequence). CDR3 nucleotide sequence: TGTGCCAGCAGTTACCCCCCAGGGCCTAATTCACCCCTCCACTTT. This sequence encodes CASSYPPGPNSPLHF.

The chain joins TRBV6-5 to TRBJ1-6; a possible D gene is TRBD1 (6 bases). V was cut by 7 bases and J by 12 bases, with 22 bases left in between. This CDR3 has 15 amino acids. Germline values: CDR1 MNHEY, CDR2 SVGAGI. CDR3 protein: CASNLRTTGRGPLHF. DNA for the CDR3: TGTGCCAGCAACCTAAGAACGACAGGTCGGGGACCCCTCCACTTT.

The gene calls are TRBV9 and TRBJ1-5; 11 nucleotides align to TRBD1. This CDR3 is built from 14 residues. With 4 bases clipped from V and 5 bases from J, the junction kept 2 bases outside the gene matches. Germline CDR1 and CDR2: SGDLS and YYNGEE. The CDR3 here is CASSRTGGDQPQHF. CDR3 DNA: TGTGCCAGCAGCCGGACAGGGGGCGATCAGCCCCAGCATTTT.

V and J are TRBV5-5 and TRBJ1-4; 10 bases agree with TRBD1. CDR1 and CDR2 from the germline V gene are SGHKS and YYEKEE (reference sequence). There are 16 residues in the CDR3. V was clipped by 4 bases and J by 5 bases; unmatched bases: 8. The CDR3 DNA sequence: TGTGCCAGCAGCGCGCGGCAGGACAGGGGGAATGAAAAACTGTTTTTT. Translated, it gives CASSARQDRGNEKLFF.

The chain employs TRBV19 and TRBJ2-3; perhaps TRBD1 as D (5 bases). Germline CDR1 and CDR2: LNHDA and SQIVND (reference sequence). This CDR3 has 15 residues. V dropped 3 bases and J dropped 1 base, with 11 bases sitting between them. The CDR3 DNA sequence: TGTGCCAGTAGTATTTTACCGACAGGCACAGATACGCAGTATTTT. Residues: CASSILPTGTDTQYF.

The chain recombines TRBV28 with TRBJ2-1, with D possibly matching TRBD1 (5 bases). Looked up from germline, CDR1 is MDHEN and CDR2 is SYDVKM. There are 13 residues in the CDR3. The ends were cut back, 7 bases at V and 6 bases at J, with 13 bases in the middle. CDR3 bases: TGTGCCAGCAATGGCAGGGTGTTCAATGAGCAGTTCTTC. Translating gives CASNGRVFNEQFF. Complete variable domain (other parts from reference TRBV28 and TRBJ2-1): DVKVTQSSRYLVKRTGEKVFLECVQDMDHENMFWYRQDPGLGLRLIYFSYDVKMKEKGDIPEGYSVSREKKERFSLILESASTNQTSMYLCASNGRVFNEQFFGPGTRLTVL.

This sequence joins TRBV9 and TRBJ2-5; TRBD2 aligns across 12 bases. V trimming: 4 bases; J trimming: 4 bases; junction bases outside the gene matches: 11. Germline lookup yields CDR1 SGDLS and CDR2 YYNGEE. The CDR3 has 17 residues. The CDR3 reads CASSIKGLAGGRETQYF. The CDR3 region has the DNA TGTGCCAGCAGCATCAAGGGTCTAGCGGGGGGGCGAGAGACCCAGTACTTC.

The CDR3 reads CSVEVPDRTSYEQYF. CDR3 coding DNA: TGCAGCGTTGAAGTCCCCGACAGGACGTCCTACGAGCAGTACTTC. This sequence joins TRBV29-1 and TRBJ2-7; perhaps TRBD1 as D (6 bases). This CDR3 is built from 15 residues. V dropped 1 base and J dropped 1 base, with 14 bases sitting between them. Per germline, CDR1 SQVTM and CDR2 ANQGSEA.

This chain links TRBV4-2 with TRBJ1-5; D unclear. V was cut by 1 base and J by 7 bases, with 8 bases left in between. CDR1 and CDR2 (germline): LGHNA, YNFKEQ. The CDR3 consists of 13 residues. CDR3 sequence: CASSQGVRQPQHF. CDR3 DNA: TGTGCCAGCAGCCAAGGAGTACGGCAGCCCCAGCATTTT.

This chain links TRBV7-2 with TRBJ2-5; D gene uncertain. There are 16 residues in the CDR3. The germline CDR1 and CDR2 sequences are SGHTA and FQGNSA. V was clipped by 5 bases and J by 1 base, with 17 bases between them. CDR3 loop: CASSPPGGGPQETQYF. As DNA, the CDR3 is TGTGCCAGCAGCCCACCGGGTGGCGGCCCCCAAGAGACCCAGTACTTC.

The V gene is TRBV4-1, the J gene TRBJ1-4, with D possibly matching TRBD1 (5 bases). The CDR3 has 14 residues. Germline CDR1 MGHRA, CDR2 YSYEKL. V dropped 0 bases and J dropped 5 bases, with 7 bases sitting between them. The CDR3 protein is CASSQDPGNEKLFF. DNA of the CDR3: TGCGCCAGCAGCCAAGACCCAGGGAATGAAAAACTGTTTTTT.

The genes are TRBV6-4 and TRBJ2-7, with 8 bases matching TRBD1. The length of the CDR3 is 15 residues. Germline-derived CDR1 and CDR2 are MRHNA and SNTAGT. After removal of 10 bases from V and 5 bases from J, the junction contained 16 bases not matched to a gene. The CDR3 region has the DNA TGTGCCAAAGGCGGACGGACAGAACAGGGGGACGAGCAGTACTTC. Protein: CAKGGRTEQGDEQYF.

This clone showed up just a few times. The chain links TRBV9 to TRBJ2-3; TRBD2 matches 9 bases. The length of the CDR3 is 17 residues. CDR1 and CDR2 (germline): SGDLS, YYNGEE. Trimming at V came to 3 bases and at J to 2 bases, leaving 10 bases not matched to a gene. DNA of the CDR3: TGTGCCAGCAGCGCGACCGCGGGGGGGTTTAACACAGATACGCAGTATTTT. Its translation: CASSATAGGFNTDTQYF.

The chain employs TRBV9 and TRBJ1-2, with D perhaps TRBD1 (6 bases). Germline V gene lookup returns CDR1 SGDLS and CDR2 YYNGEE. V gave up 0 bases and J gave up 2 bases, with 8 bases separating them. The CDR3 has 14 residues. The CDR3 nucleotides are TGTGCCAGCAGCGTAGGGCAGGGGAACTATGGCTACACCTTC. Encoded protein: CASSVGQGNYGYTF.